This T cell receptor (beta chain) derives from a study of PD-L1 blockade in urothelial cancer. Overall study: Blood was analyzed 3 weeks (second dose) and 6 weeks after treatment start. Blood samples contained a median about 150,000 T cells. General study points: Clonality of blood TCR below the median before treatment predicted better survival.

Time point denoted: pretreatment peripheral blood. Regarding this clone: What it recognizes is unknown.

Added to each PCR by spiking were synthetic TCR analog templates. TCRdb keeps only in-frame clones here, not all; method: immunoSEQ multiplex PCR. Of 95,000 to 100,000 clones in the sample, roughly 84% were seen once. J gave up 4 bases and V 6 bases, and 2 bases lay outside the gene matches. The CDR3 contains 12 residues. From germline, CDR1 is WSHSY and CDR2 SAAADI. The J gene is TRBJ2-5, the V gene TRBV10-2; 7 positions match TRBD1. The sample here was PBMCs, taken around atezolizumab (anti-PD-L1) treatment. This clonotype was obtained from a man in his sixties with urothelial cancer. CDR3 sequence: CASRNRGETQYF. As DNA, the CDR3 is TGCGCCAGCAGGAACAGGGGAGAGACCCAGTACTTC.